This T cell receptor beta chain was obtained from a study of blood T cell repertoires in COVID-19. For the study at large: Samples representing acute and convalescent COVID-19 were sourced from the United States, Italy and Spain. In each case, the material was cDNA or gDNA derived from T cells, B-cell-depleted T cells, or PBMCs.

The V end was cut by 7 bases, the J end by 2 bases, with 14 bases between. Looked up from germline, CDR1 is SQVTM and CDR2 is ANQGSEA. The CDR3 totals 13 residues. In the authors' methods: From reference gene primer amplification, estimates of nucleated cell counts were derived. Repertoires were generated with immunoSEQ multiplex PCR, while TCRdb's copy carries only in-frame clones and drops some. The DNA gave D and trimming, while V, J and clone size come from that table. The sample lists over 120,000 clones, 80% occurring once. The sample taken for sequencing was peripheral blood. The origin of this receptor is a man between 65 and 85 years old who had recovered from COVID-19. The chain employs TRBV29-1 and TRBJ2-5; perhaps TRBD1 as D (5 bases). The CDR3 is CSGQQVIQETQYF. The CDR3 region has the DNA TGCAGCGGACAACAGGTTATACAAGAGACCCAGTACTTC.